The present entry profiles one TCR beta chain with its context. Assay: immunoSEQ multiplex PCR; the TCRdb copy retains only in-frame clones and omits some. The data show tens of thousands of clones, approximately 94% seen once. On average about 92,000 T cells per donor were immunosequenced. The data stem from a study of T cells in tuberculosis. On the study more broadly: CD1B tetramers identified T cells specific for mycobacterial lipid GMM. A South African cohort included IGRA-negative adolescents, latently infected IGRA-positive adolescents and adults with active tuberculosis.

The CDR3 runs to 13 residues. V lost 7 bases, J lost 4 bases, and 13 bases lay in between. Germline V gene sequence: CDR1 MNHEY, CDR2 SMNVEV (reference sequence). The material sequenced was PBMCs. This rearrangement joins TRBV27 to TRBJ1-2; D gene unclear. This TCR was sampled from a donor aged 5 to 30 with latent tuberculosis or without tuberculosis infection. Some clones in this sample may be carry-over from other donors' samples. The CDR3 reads CASMTGNSYGYTF. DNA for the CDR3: TGTGCCAGCATGACGGGAAATAGCTATGGCTACACCTTC.